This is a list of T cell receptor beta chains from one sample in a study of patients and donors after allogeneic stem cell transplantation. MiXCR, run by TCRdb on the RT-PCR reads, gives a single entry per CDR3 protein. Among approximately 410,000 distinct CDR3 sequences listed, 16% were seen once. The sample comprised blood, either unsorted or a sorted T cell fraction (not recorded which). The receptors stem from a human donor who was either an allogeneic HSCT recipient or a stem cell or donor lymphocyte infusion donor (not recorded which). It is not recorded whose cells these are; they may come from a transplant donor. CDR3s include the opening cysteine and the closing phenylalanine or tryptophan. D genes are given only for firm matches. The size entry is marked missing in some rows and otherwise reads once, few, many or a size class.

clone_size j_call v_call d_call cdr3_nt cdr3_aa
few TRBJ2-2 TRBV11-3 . TGTGCCAGCAGCTTACTGTCACTCGGGGAGCTGTTTTTT CASSLLSLGELFF
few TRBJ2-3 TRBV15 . TGTGCCACCAGCTGGTCTTTCACAGATACGCAGTATTTT CATSWSFTDTQYF
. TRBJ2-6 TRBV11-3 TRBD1 TGTGCCAGCAGCAAGGGGACAGCGAGCTCTGGGGCCAACGTCCTGACTTTC CASSKGTASSGANVLTF
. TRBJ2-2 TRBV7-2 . TGTGCCAGCAGCTTCCCCGGGGAGCTGTTTTTT CASSFPGELFF
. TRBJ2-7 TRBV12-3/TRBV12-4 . TGTGCCAGCAGTGCGTCCCGGGCCAACGAGCAGTACTTC CASSASRANEQYF
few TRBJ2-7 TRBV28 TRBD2 TGTGCCAGCGATCTAGCGGGAGAACAGTACTTC CASDLAGEQYF
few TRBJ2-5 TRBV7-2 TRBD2 TGTGCCAGCAGCTCCGGACTAGCGGGGGTTAGAGAGACCCAGTACTTC CASSSGLAGVRETQYF
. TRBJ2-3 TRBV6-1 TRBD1 TGTGCCAGCAGTGAGCACGCTTTGACAGGGGGACGCACAGATACGCAGTATTTT CASSEHALTGGRTDTQYF
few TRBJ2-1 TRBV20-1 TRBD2 TGCAGTGCTAGCCTTATAGCGGGAGGGCGAAATGAGCAGTTCTTC CSASLIAGGRNEQFF
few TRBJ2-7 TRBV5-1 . TGCGCCAGCAAACCGATGGGTGTCTACGAGCAGTACTTC CASKPMGVYEQYF
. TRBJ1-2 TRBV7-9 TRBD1 TGTGCCAGCAGCCACGGACAGGGAGTCTATGGCTACACCTTC CASSHGQGVYGYTF
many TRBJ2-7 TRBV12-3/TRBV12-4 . TGTGCCAGCAGTCTAGGTGTCGGGGCCACTGGCGACGAGCAGTACTTC CASSLGVGATGDEQYF
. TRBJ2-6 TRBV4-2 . TGTGCCAGCAGCCATCGGTCTGGGGCCAACGTCCTGACTTTC CASSHRSGANVLTF
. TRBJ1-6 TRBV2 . TGTGCCAGCAGCCGGGCCCCTTTTAATTCACCCCTCCACTTT CASSRAPFNSPLHF
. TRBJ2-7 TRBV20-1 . TGCAGTGCTAGAGATGGATGGCAGGGTGTCCTCGAGCAGTACTTC CSARDGWQGVLEQYF
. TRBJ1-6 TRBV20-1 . TGCAGTGCTCCGGAAGGGCAATCCTCACCCCTCCACTTT CSAPEGQSSPLHF
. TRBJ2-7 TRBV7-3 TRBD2 TGTGCCAGCAGATTAACTAGCGGGGGTACCTACGAGCAGTACTTC CASRLTSGGTYEQYF
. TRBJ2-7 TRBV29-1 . TGCAGCGTTGAAGATTTGGGGTCCGAGCAGTACTTC CSVEDLGSEQYF
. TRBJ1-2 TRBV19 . TGTGCCAGTAGTATTGTCCACGGACACAACGACTATGGCTACACCTTC CASSIVHGHNDYGYTF
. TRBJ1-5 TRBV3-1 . TGTGCCAGCAGCCAAGAGGGCACGAGCAATCAGCCCCAGCATTTT CASSQEGTSNQPQHF
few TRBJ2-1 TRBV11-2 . TGTGCCAGCAGCCTGCCCCTGGGGGATGAGCAGTTCTTC CASSLPLGDEQFF
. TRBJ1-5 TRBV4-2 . TGTGCCAGCAGCGAATGGGGCAATCAGCCCCAGCATTTT CASSEWGNQPQHF
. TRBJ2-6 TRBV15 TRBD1 TGTGCCACCAGCAGAGATCGATTCCCCGGTACAGGGGGCGAGAGCTCTGGGGCCAACGTCCTGACTTTC CATSRDRFPGTGGESSGANVLTF
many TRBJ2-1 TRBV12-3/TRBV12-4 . TGTGCCAGCAGCACAACAGCCTACAATGAGCAGTTCTTC CASSTTAYNEQFF
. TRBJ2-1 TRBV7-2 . TGTGCCAGCAGCTTTGAGGGGGGGATCAATGAGCAGTTCTTC CASSFEGGINEQFF
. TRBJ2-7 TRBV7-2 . TGTGCCAGCAGCCCAGAGCGGACCTACGAGCAGTACTTC CASSPERTYEQYF
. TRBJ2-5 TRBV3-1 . TGTGCCAGCAGTCCCAGGACCACAGAGACCCAGTACTTC CASSPRTTETQYF
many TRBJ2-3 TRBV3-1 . TGTGCCAGCAGCCCAGGACTTGATACGCAGTATTTT CASSPGLDTQYF